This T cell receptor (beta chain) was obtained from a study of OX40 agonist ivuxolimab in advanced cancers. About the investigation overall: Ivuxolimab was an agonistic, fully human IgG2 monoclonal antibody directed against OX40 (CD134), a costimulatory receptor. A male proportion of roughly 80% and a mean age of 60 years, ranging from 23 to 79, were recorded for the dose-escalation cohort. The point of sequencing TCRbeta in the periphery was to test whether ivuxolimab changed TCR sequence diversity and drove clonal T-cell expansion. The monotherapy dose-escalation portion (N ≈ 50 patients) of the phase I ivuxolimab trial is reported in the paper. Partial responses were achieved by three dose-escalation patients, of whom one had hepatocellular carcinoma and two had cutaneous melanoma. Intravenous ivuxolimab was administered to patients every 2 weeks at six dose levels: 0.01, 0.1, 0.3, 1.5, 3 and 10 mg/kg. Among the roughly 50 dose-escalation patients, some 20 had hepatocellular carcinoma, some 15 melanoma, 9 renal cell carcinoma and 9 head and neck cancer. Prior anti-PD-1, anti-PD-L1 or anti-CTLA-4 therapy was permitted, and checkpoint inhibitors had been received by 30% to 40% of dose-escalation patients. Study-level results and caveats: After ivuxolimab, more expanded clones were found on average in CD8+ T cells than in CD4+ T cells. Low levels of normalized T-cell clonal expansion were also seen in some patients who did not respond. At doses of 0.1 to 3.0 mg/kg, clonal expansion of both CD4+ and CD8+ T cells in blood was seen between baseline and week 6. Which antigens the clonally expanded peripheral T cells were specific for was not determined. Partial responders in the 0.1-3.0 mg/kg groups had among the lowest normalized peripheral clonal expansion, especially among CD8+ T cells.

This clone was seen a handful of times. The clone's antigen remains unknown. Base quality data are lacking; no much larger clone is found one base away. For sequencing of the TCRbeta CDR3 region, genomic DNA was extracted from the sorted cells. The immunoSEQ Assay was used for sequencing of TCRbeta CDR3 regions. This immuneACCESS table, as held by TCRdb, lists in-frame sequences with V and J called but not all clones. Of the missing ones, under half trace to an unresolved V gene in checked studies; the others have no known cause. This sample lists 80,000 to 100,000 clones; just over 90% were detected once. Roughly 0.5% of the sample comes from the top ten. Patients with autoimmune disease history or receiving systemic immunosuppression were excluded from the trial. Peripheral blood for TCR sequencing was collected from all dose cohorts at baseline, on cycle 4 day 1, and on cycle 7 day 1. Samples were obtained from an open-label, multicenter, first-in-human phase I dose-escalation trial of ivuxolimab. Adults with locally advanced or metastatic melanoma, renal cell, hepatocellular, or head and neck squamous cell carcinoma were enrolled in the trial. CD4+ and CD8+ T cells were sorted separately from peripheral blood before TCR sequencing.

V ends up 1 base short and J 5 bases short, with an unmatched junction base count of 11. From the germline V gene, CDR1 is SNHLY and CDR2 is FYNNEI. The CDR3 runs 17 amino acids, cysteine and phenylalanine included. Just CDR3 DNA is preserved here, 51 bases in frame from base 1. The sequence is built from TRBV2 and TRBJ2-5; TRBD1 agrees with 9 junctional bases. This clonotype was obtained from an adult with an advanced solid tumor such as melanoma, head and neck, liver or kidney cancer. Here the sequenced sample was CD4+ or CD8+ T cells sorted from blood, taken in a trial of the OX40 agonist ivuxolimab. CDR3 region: CASSEGQGQGVGETQYF. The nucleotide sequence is TGTGCCAGCAGTGAAGGTCAGGGACAGGGTGTGGGCGAGACCCAGTACTTC. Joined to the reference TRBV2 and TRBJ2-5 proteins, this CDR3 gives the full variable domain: EPEVTQTPSHQVTQMGQEVILRCVPISNHLYFYWYRQILGQKVEFLVSFYNNEISEKSEIFDDQFSVERPDGSNFTLKIRSTKLEDSAMYFCASSEGQGQGVGETQYFGPGTRLLVL.